This passage covers 28 T cell receptor beta chains from one sample sequenced in a study of graft-versus-host responses after intestinal transplantation (dated by TCRdb to about 2021). Library preparation employed the immunoSEQ multiplex PCR assay. TCRdb re-hosts the immuneACCESS table, in-frame sequences only. Its copies lack some clones; in the studies checked, an unresolved V gene accounts for under half of them, and the cause for the rest is not known. The sample contains about 38,000 clones, over 80% of them found a single time. Around 3.2% of the sample is in the top ten clones. The sample was PBMCs, taken about 38 months after transplant. The origin of the receptors is a human patient who received an intestinal transplant, so some T cells may come from the graft donor.

The chain has TRBV28 and TRBJ2-7; maybe TRBD2 (7 bases). CDR1 and CDR2 from the germline V gene are MDHEN and SYDVKM. V lost 2 bases and J 7 bases, leaving 12 bases between the germline ends. The CDR3 is 13 amino acids. The CDR3 here is CASSLRGAWEQYF. The CDR3 bases are TGTGCCAGCAGTTTACGGGGGGCTTGGGAGCAGTACTTC.

The chain joins TRBV18 to TRBJ2-7, with D possibly matching TRBD1 (7 bases). Deletions cut 3 bases from V and 7 bases from J, with 16 bases between. The germline gives CDR1 KGHSH, CDR2 LQKENI. This CDR3 is built from 14 residues. CDR3 coding DNA: TGTGCCAGCTCACCGACCACAGGGGCGGGAGAGCAGTACTTC. Translated: CASSPTTGAGEQYF. The entire variable domain, with the rest obtained from reference TRBV18 and TRBJ2-7, is as follows: NAGVMQNPRHLVRRRGQEARLRCSPMKGHSHVYWYRQLPEEGLKFMVYLQKENIIDESGMPKERFSAEFPKEGPSILRIQQVVRGDSAAYFCASSPTTGAGEQYFGPGTRLTVT.

This chain links TRBV14 with TRBJ2-1; TRBD1 matches at 9 bases. The CDR3 consists of 15 residues. Germline trimming cut 1 base from V and 10 bases from J; bases unmatched to any gene: 8. Germline V gives CDR1 SGHDN, CDR2 FVKESK. The CDR3 DNA is TGTGCCAGCAGCCAAGGATACAGGGGGCTTGGGGAGCAGTTCTTC. It is translated as CASSQGYRGLGEQFF.

There are a few counts of this clone. The chain couples TRBV19 to TRBJ1-1, with 9 bases lining up with TRBD1. Germline CDR1 LNHDA, CDR2 SQIVND (reference sequence). The CDR3 spans 14 residues. V trimming: 2 bases; J trimming: 6 bases; junction bases outside the gene matches: 4. The CDR3 coding sequence is TGTGCCAGTAGTATAAAGAGGACAGGGGCTGAAGCTTTCTTT. It yields the protein CASSIKRTGAEAFF.

This clone was recorded only once. The rearrangement links TRBV4-2 to TRBJ2-3; 8 bases line up with TRBD2. The germline gives CDR1 LGHNA, CDR2 YNFKEQ. V lost 1 base, J lost 1 base, and 1 base stayed unmatched. The CDR3 extends over 15 amino acids. The CDR3 reads CASSQGRGGTDTQYF. For the CDR3, the DNA is TGTGCCAGCAGCCAAGGGCGGGGGGGCACAGATACGCAGTATTTT.

V gene TRBV5-4 combines with J gene TRBJ2-1; no reliable D call. Germline V gene data show CDR1 as SGHNT and CDR2 as YYREEE (reference sequence). This CDR3 has 15 residues. V lost 4 bases and J lost 0, with 11 bases in between. CDR3 residues: CASSEKLSSYNEQFF. As DNA, the CDR3 is TGTGCCAGCAGCGAGAAGTTGAGCTCCTACAATGAGCAGTTCTTC.

The sample holds a few counts of this clone. J is TRBJ1-6 and V is TRBV6-1; D uncertain. The CDR3 has 14 amino acids. Germline values: CDR1 MNHNS, CDR2 SASEGT. The V and J ends lost 11 bases and 4 bases respectively, with 15 bases between them. CDR3 residues: CAAARQDYNSPLHF. CDR3 nucleotide sequence: TGTGCCGCCGCTAGGCAGGATTATAATTCACCCCTCCACTTT.

The chain combines TRBV6-1 with TRBJ1-5; the match to TRBD1 covers 10 bases. J lost 2 bases, V lost 7 bases, and 5 bases had no gene match. CDR1 and CDR2 from the germline V gene are MNHNS and SASEGT. The CDR3 has 15 amino acids. CDR3 DNA: TGTGCCAGCACTGCCGGGACAGGGGGCAATCAGCCCCAGCATTTT. It yields the protein CASTAGTGGNQPQHF.

This chain uses TRBV25-1 with TRBJ1-6, with D perhaps matching TRBD1 (5 bases). There are 14 residues in the CDR3. CDR1 and CDR2 (germline): MGHDK, SYGVNS. Trimming cost V 8 bases and J 5 bases, with 13 bases left between them. The CDR3 bases are TGTGCCAGCGGACCTTGGGGCGATAATTCACCCCTCCACTTT. As protein: CASGPWGDNSPLHF.

V is TRBV6-5 and J is TRBJ1-4; D remains ambiguous. Trimming removed 6 bases at V and 7 bases at J, with 9 bases between. Germline loops: CDR1 MNHEY, CDR2 SVGAGI. CDR3 length: 12 residues. CDR3 coding DNA: TGTGCCAGCAGCAGAAAAGGTGAAAAACTGTTTTTT. This sequence encodes CASSRKGEKLFF.

The gene calls are TRBV28 and TRBJ1-2; D is unclear. Germline V gene lookup returns CDR1 MDHEN and CDR2 SYDVKM. Trimming left V 3 bases short and J 0 bases short, with 5 bases between. The CDR3 is 13 residues long. CDR3 in DNA: TGTGCCAGCAGTTTTTTGGCTAACTATGGCTACACCTTC. It specifies CASSFLANYGYTF.

In its sample, this clone was seen a few times. The chain links TRBV27 to TRBJ2-1; 9 positions match TRBD1. This CDR3 contains 16 residues. Germline V gene sequence: CDR1 MNHEY, CDR2 SMNVEV (reference sequence). Losses at the gene ends were 6 bases for V and 4 bases for J; bases not matched to a gene: 10. CDR3 DNA: TGTGCCAGCAGCTCCTACCGGGACAGGGTGTACAATGAGCAGTTCTTC. Its translation is CASSSYRDRVYNEQFF.

V usage is TRBV9 and J usage is TRBJ1-1; D unresolved. This CDR3 is built from 15 residues. Germline-derived CDR1 and CDR2 are SGDLS and YYNGEE. V lost 1 base to trimming and J lost 2 bases, with 12 bases between them. The CDR3 nucleotides are TGTGCCAGCAGCGTATATCCCTCCTTTAACACTGAAGCTTTCTTT. The encoded protein is CASSVYPSFNTEAFF.

The CDR3 bases are TGTGCCAGCAGTCTCACGGGGGCGTATAATTCACCCCTCCACTTT. This encodes CASSLTGAYNSPLHF. The J gene is TRBJ1-6, the V gene TRBV6-6; D may be TRBD1 (6 bases). CDR1 is MNHNY, CDR2 SVGAGI, per germline (reference sequence). This CDR3 region has 15 residues. Deletions cut 5 bases from V and 4 bases from J, with 12 bases between.

The chain joins TRBV6-5 to TRBJ2-7; D is ambiguous. CDR1 MNHEY and CDR2 SVGAGI come from the germline V gene. V lost 0 bases, J lost 5 bases, and 8 bases lay in between. This CDR3 region has 13 residues. The CDR3 sequence: CASSYSRADEQYF. CDR3 in DNA: TGTGCCAGCAGTTACTCAAGGGCCGACGAGCAGTACTTC.

This chain joins TRBV9 and TRBJ2-1; perhaps D is TRBD1 or TRBD2 (6 bases each). Trimming cost V 0 bases and J 1 base, with 14 bases left between them. Germline CDR1 SGDLS, CDR2 YYNGEE. This CDR3 has 17 amino acids. The CDR3 here is CASSVATGAASYNEQFF. CDR3 nucleotide sequence: TGTGCCAGCAGCGTAGCTACGGGGGCGGCTTCCTACAATGAGCAGTTCTTC.

This clone was counted only a few times. The rearrangement uses TRBV5-1 and TRBJ1-1; D is perhaps TRBD1 (5 bases). V was shortened by 4 bases and J by 3 bases, with 16 bases between the two germline ends. This CDR3 is built from 15 residues. CDR1 SGHRS and CDR2 YFSETQ come from the germline V gene. The CDR3 loop is CASSPRRGGDTEAFF. The CDR3 coding sequence is TGCGCCAGCAGCCCCCGAAGGGGAGGGGACACTGAAGCTTTCTTT.

This chain connects TRBV28 to TRBJ1-1; D not certain. V dropped 2 bases and J dropped 2 bases, with 6 bases sitting between them. The CDR3 has 13 amino acids. Germline V gene data show CDR1 as MDHEN and CDR2 as SYDVKM. The CDR3 region is CASSLGGNTEAFF. The CDR3 DNA is TGTGCCAGCAGTTTAGGTGGAAACACTGAAGCTTTCTTT.

The V and J genes are TRBV2 and TRBJ2-5; weak D call: TRBD1 (6 bases). The V and J ends lost 7 bases and 0 bases respectively, with 6 bases between them. Germline CDR1 reads SNHLY; CDR2 reads FYNNEI. There are 12 residues in the CDR3. The CDR3 here is CASNRDQETQYF. In DNA form, the CDR3 reads TGTGCCAGCAACAGGGACCAAGAGACCCAGTACTTC.

CDR3 nucleotides: TGTGCCAGCAGTTTGGGGATCGTGGAGATTCAAGGTGAAAAACTGTTTTTT. It codes for CASSLGIVEIQGEKLFF. This rearrangement joins TRBV28 to TRBJ1-4, with D unresolved. The CDR3 is made up of 17 amino acids. CDR1 is MDHEN and CDR2 is SYDVKM in the germline V gene. Trimming cost V 3 bases and J 7 bases, with 21 bases left between them.

The rearrangement links TRBV30 to TRBJ1-2; D is ambiguous. The CDR3 spans 12 residues. Germline assignment: CDR1 GTSNPN and CDR2 SVGIG (reference sequence). The germline V and J ends were trimmed by 3 bases and 8 bases, with 13 bases remaining between them. Here the CDR3 reads CAWSASVGGYTF. CDR3 DNA: TGTGCCTGGAGCGCCAGCGTAGGAGGCTACACCTTC.

The chain's CDR3 is CASSLAGGAARVEPQHF. DNA of the CDR3: TGTGCCAGCAGCTTAGCAGGGGGCGCGGCCAGGGTGGAGCCCCAGCATTTT. The V gene is TRBV7-8, the J gene TRBJ1-5, with TRBD1 matching 7 bases. V trimming: 0 bases; J trimming: 8 bases; junction bases outside the gene matches: 13. In germline, CDR1 is SGHVS, CDR2 FQNEAQ. The CDR3 is made up of 17 amino acids.

J is TRBJ2-7 and V is TRBV14; the D is unclear. V gave up 4 bases and J gave up 0 bases, with 10 bases separating them. The germline V gene encodes CDR1 SGHDN and CDR2 FVKESK. This CDR3 comprises 14 residues. CDR3 DNA sequence: TGTGCCAGCAGCCCGAACAGAGGCTCCTACGAGCAGTACTTC. It specifies CASSPNRGSYEQYF. Variable domain in full (rest from reference TRBV14 and TRBJ2-7): EAGVTQFPSHSVIEKGQTVTLRCDPISGHDNLYWYRRVMGKEIKFLLHFVKESKQDESGMPNNRFLAERTGGTYSTLKVQPAELEDSGVYFCASSPNRGSYEQYFGPGTRLTVT.

V and J are TRBV28 and TRBJ1-1; tentatively, D is TRBD1 (5 bases). The CDR3 is 12 residues long. The germline V gene encodes CDR1 MDHEN and CDR2 SYDVKM. Trimming took off 3 bases at V and 6 bases at J, with 8 bases between the two ends. CDR3 loop: CASSFPGAEAFF. The CDR3 coding sequence is TGTGCCAGCAGTTTTCCGGGGGCTGAAGCTTTCTTT.

This clone was seen a single time. The chain recombines TRBV4-1 with TRBJ2-7; TRBD1 aligns across 7 bases. V shed 1 base and J 2 bases; nucleotides not matched to a gene: 2. This CDR3 spans 14 amino acids. Looked up from germline, CDR1 is MGHRA and CDR2 is YSYEKL. The CDR3 region has the DNA TGCGCCAGCAGCCAAGCAGGGGGTCCCTACGAGCAGTACTTC. This translates into CASSQAGGPYEQYF.

The chain is built from TRBV9 and TRBJ2-6; D is ambiguous. The V end lost 1 base, the J end lost 0 bases, and 5 bases lay between the germline ends. The CDR3 contains 15 residues. Germline assignment: CDR1 SGDLS and CDR2 YYNGEE. The CDR3 DNA is TGTGCCAGCAGCGTATGGGGCTCTGGGGCCAACGTCCTGACTTTC. Translation gives CASSVWGSGANVLTF.

The chain couples TRBV27 to TRBJ1-1, with D possibly matching TRBD1 (6 bases). The germline V gene encodes CDR1 MNHEY and CDR2 SMNVEV (reference sequence). V shed 5 bases and J shed 8 bases, with 18 bases lying between them. This CDR3 has 14 residues. CDR3 nucleotides: TGTGCCAGCAGTCCCCAAGGGGGGCGTGCCGAAGCTTTCTTT. It yields the protein CASSPQGGRAEAFF.

J is TRBJ2-3 and V is TRBV7-9; 12 bases match TRBD2. This CDR3 spans 17 amino acids. CDR1 is SEHNR and CDR2 is FQNEAQ in the germline V gene (reference sequence). With 5 bases clipped from V and 0 bases from J, the junction kept 6 bases outside the gene matches. CDR3 in DNA: TGTGCCAGCAGCCCAACTAGCGGGGGGAGTAGCACAGATACGCAGTATTTT. Its protein product is CASSPTSGGSSTDTQYF. Filled out from reference TRBV7-9 and TRBJ2-3, the complete variable domain reads DTGVSQNPRHKITKRGQNVTFRCDPISEHNRLYWYRQTLGQGPEFLTYFQNEAQLEKSRLLSDRFSAERPKGSFSTLEIQRTEQGDSAMYLCASSPTSGGSSTDTQYFGPGTRLTVL.